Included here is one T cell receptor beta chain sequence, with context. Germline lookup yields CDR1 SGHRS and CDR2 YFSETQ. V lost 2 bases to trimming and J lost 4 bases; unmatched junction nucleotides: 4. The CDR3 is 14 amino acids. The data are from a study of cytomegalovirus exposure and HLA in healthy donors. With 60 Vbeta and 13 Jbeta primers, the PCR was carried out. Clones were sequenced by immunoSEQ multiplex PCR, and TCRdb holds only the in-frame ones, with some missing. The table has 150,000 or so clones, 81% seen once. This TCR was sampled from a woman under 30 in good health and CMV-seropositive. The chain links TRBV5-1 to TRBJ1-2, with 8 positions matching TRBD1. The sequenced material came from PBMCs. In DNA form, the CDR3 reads TGCGCCAGCAGCTTAACAGGGGGGGCCTATGGCTACACCTTC. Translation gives CASSLTGGAYGYTF. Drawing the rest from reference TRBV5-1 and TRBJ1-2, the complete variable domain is KAGVTQTPRYLIKTRGQQVTLSCSPISGHRSVSWYQQTPGQGLQFLFEYFSETQRNKGNFPGRFSGRQFSNSRSEMNVSTLELGDSALYLCASSLTGGAYGYTFGSGTRLTVV.